The 11 T cell receptor beta chains below were found in one sample sequenced in a study of response to subunit inactivated influenza vaccine. TCRdb analysed the RT-PCR reads with MiXCR anew, one entry per CDR3 protein. The sample includes 560,000 or so distinct CDR3 sequences, around 8% of them seen just once. The source was PBMCs from blood, collected around 25 months after vaccination. Receptors were obtained from a man between 50 and 69 years old who received an inactivated influenza vaccine.

This clonotype appeared a few times. V and J are TRBV3-1 and TRBJ1-3; D ambiguous. V was pared by 0 bases and J by 9 bases, with 12 bases between. The CDR3 contains 14 residues. The germline V gene encodes CDR1 LGHDT and CDR2 YNNKEL (reference sequence). The CDR3 protein is CASSQDPGLTTIYF. DNA for the CDR3: TGTGCCAGCAGCCAAGACCCCGGCCTGACCACCATATATTTT.

This clonotype was found many times. The chain uses TRBV28 and TRBJ2-3; D not certain. CDR1 and CDR2 from the germline V gene are MDHEN and SYDVKM. Between the trimmed V and J ends, which lost 10 bases and 1 base, there was a span of 3 bases. This CDR3 comprises 10 residues. The CDR3 is CATRTDTQYF. The CDR3 nucleotides are TGTGCCACCCGCACAGATACGCAGTATTTT.

This clonotype came up a few times. J is TRBJ1-1 and V is TRBV20-1; 8 nucleotides align to TRBD1. V shed 7 bases, J shed 4 bases, and the junction held 5 bases outside the gene matches. Germline-derived CDR1 and CDR2 are DFQATT and SNEGSKA (reference sequence). This CDR3 has 12 residues. Here the CDR3 DNA reads TGCAGTGTGGCAGGGGGCATCACTGAAGCTTTCTTT. This sequence encodes CSVAGGITEAFF.

This chain uses TRBV5-1 with TRBJ2-7; 10 bases agree with TRBD2. Germline V lookup: CDR1 SGHRS, CDR2 YFSETQ. J gave up 0 bases and V 1 base, and 7 bases lay outside the gene matches. The CDR3 covers 17 residues. Written as DNA, the CDR3 is TGCGCCAGCAGCTTGTGGGCTAGCGGGGGTTCCTCCTACGAGCAGTACTTC. Its translation: CASSLWASGGSSYEQYF.

A few counts support this clonotype. The chain has TRBV5-1 and TRBJ2-5, with 7 bases that match TRBD1. CDR1 is SGHRS and CDR2 is YFSETQ in the germline V gene. The CDR3 spans 15 residues. Trimming at V came to 7 bases and at J to 4 bases, leaving 13 bases not matched to a gene. Here the CDR3 DNA reads TGCGCCAGCGGGGAGACAGGGATGGAAGCAGAGACCCAGTACTTC. It encodes CASGETGMEAETQYF.

This clonotype was seen repeatedly, ten times or more. This chain links TRBV12-3 or TRBV12-4 with TRBJ1-6; 7 nucleotides match TRBD1. The trim removed 5 bases at V and 5 bases at J, leaving 3 bases unmatched. The CDR3 contains 14 residues. DNA for the CDR3: TGTGCCAGCAGTCCCGGGACAGATAATTCACCCCTCCACTTT. This translates into CASSPGTDNSPLHF.

This clonotype was counted only a few times. V usage is TRBV18 and J usage is TRBJ1-5, with 8 nucleotides matching TRBD1. The CDR3 totals 16 residues. Per germline, CDR1 KGHSH and CDR2 LQKENI. V was pared by 0 bases and J by 3 bases, with 4 bases of the junction left unmatched. The CDR3 loop reads CASSPPGTGINQPQHF. The CDR3 bases are TGTGCCAGCTCACCACCCGGGACAGGCATCAATCAGCCCCAGCATTTT.

In this sample, this clonotype turned up a few times. The V and J genes are TRBV5-5 and TRBJ1-4; D unresolved. This CDR3 region has 14 residues. The germline CDR1 and CDR2 sequences are SGHKS and YYEKEE (reference sequence). V was clipped by 0 bases and J by 7 bases, with 10 bases between them. CDR3 loop: CASSLEGFFEKLFF. DNA of the CDR3: TGTGCCAGCAGCTTGGAAGGTTTTTTTGAAAAACTGTTTTTT.

In this sample, this clonotype turned up a few times. The chain combines TRBV7-8 with TRBJ1-6; 7 nucleotides agree with TRBD1. The junction had 10 bases not matched to a gene; V was cut back by 4 bases and J by 10 bases. In germline, CDR1 is SGHVS, CDR2 FQNEAQ. The CDR3 loop spans 15 amino acids. This CDR3 reads CASSSNRQGNSPLHF. The CDR3 nucleotides read TGTGCCAGCAGCTCCAACCGACAGGGTAACTCACCCCTCCACTTT.

The chain joins TRBV6-2 or TRBV6-3 to TRBJ1-6, with D maybe TRBD1 (5 bases). V was trimmed by 4 bases and J by 5 bases, leaving 12 bases between them. This CDR3 region has 15 residues. CDR1 and CDR2 from the germline V gene are MNHEY and SVGEGT. The CDR3 protein is CASSSRPRDNSPLHF. As DNA, the CDR3 is TGTGCCAGCAGTTCGCGACCCAGGGATAATTCACCCCTCCACTTT.

DNA for the CDR3: TGCAGTGCTAGTGATACAGGGTCCTACGAGCAGTACTTC. Translation: CSASDTGSYEQYF. V usage is TRBV20-1 and J usage is TRBJ2-7, with a weak D call TRBD1 (6 bases). The CDR3 runs to 13 residues. V was clipped by 3 bases and J by 1 base, with 10 bases between them. Germline V CDR1 and CDR2: DFQATT, SNEGSKA (reference sequence).